The rows below give T cell receptor beta chains drawn from one sample of a study of T cells after posttransplantation cyclophosphamide. Profiled with immunoSEQ multiplex PCR; TCRdb holds only in-frame clones, not every one. The sample has some 52,000 clones; about 86% are singletons. Sequenced sample: PBMCs. Every receptor here comes from a man in his thirties or forties with a blood cancer, CMV-positive, and with a related stem cell donor. CDR3s include the opening cysteine and the closing phenylalanine or tryptophan. D genes are given only for firm matches. The size entry is marked missing in some rows and otherwise reads once, few, many or a size class.

clone_size j_call v_call cdr3_length d_call cdr3_aa cdr3_nt
. TRBJ1-1 TRBV27 14 . CASSLGGLSTEAFF TGTGCCAGCAGTTTAGGGGGCTTGAGCACTGAAGCTTTCTTT
once TRBJ1-2 TRBV7-6 14 . CASSPTQGNYGYTF TGTGCCAGCAGCCCAACTCAGGGAAACTATGGCTACACCTTC
once TRBJ2-2 TRBV10-2 17 TRBD2 CASREFLAGGDTGELFF TGCGCCAGCAGAGAGTTTCTAGCGGGAGGCGACACCGGGGAGCTGTTTTTT
. TRBJ2-1 TRBV19 15 TRBD2 CASSILPSGLNEQFF TGTGCCAGTAGTATATTGCCTAGCGGGCTTAATGAGCAGTTCTTC
. TRBJ2-7 TRBV28 16 . CASNPFLFQGSYEQYF TGTGCCAGCAACCCCTTTTTATTTCAGGGCTCCTACGAGCAGTACTTC
. TRBJ2-7 TRBV2 15 . CASVGWQGSFYEQYF TGTGCCAGCGTGGGATGGCAGGGGTCTTTCTACGAGCAGTACTTC
. TRBJ1-5 TRBV11-2 15 . CASSLSQGRDQPQHF TGTGCCAGCAGCTTATCCCAGGGTAGGGATCAGCCCCAGCATTTT
. TRBJ2-7 TRBV28 16 TRBD1 CASSTGTGGILYEQYF TGTGCCAGCAGCACCGGGACAGGGGGTATACTTTACGAGCAGTACTTC
. TRBJ1-3 TRBV9 16 . CASSPWGGFSGNTIYF TGTGCCAGCAGCCCGTGGGGGGGGTTTTCTGGAAACACCATATATTTT
few TRBJ1-2 TRBV25-1 13 . CASSDDRSYGYTF TGTGCCAGCAGTGATGACAGGAGCTATGGCTACACCTTC
. TRBJ2-3 TRBV4-1 16 . CASSQVSGSSTDTQYF TGCGCCAGCAGCCAAGTTAGCGGCTCTAGCACAGATACGCAGTATTTT
. TRBJ2-7 TRBV4-3 15 . CASSQDSRGIYEQYF TGCGCCAGCAGCCAAGATTCTCGAGGGATCTACGAGCAGTACTTC
. TRBJ2-7 TRBV4-3 15 TRBD1 CASSQRWTGTYEQYF TGCGCCAGCAGCCAAAGGTGGACAGGGACCTACGAGCAGTACTTC
. TRBJ2-7 TRBV28 14 . CASSQPGVNYEQYF TGTGCCAGCAGCCAACCGGGAGTAAACTACGAGCAGTACTTC
. TRBJ2-7 TRBV7-8 15 TRBD1 CASSWQQGSSYEQYF TGTGCCAGCAGCTGGCAACAGGGGAGCTCCTACGAGCAGTACTTC
once TRBJ2-1 TRBV19 14 . CASMRSTSGYEQFF TGTGCCAGTATGAGATCCACTAGTGGTTATGAGCAGTTCTTC
. TRBJ1-2 TRBV11-2 14 TRBD1 CASSRNRDSYGYTF TGTGCCAGCAGCCGAAACCGGGACAGCTATGGCTACACCTTC
. TRBJ2-1 TRBV9 16 TRBD2 CASSPRLAGGGNEQFF TGTGCCAGCAGCCCGCGACTAGCGGGAGGTGGCAATGAGCAGTTCTTC
. TRBJ2-1 TRBV11-3 17 TRBD2 CASSLVASGRAFSEQFF TGTGCCAGCAGCTTAGTGGCTAGCGGGAGGGCCTTCAGTGAGCAGTTCTTC
once TRBJ2-3 TRBV7-2 15 TRBD2 CASSLSGTSTDTQYF TGTGCCAGCAGCTTAAGCGGGACTAGCACAGATACGCAGTATTTT
. TRBJ2-1 TRBV15 14 . CATSREGEVNEQFF TGTGCCACCAGCAGAGAAGGGGAGGTCAATGAGCAGTTCTTC
few TRBJ1-1 TRBV12-5 15 . CASGLDRTMNTEAFF TGTGCTAGTGGTTTGGACAGGACCATGAACACTGAAGCTTTCTTT
. TRBJ1-4 TRBV4-1 17 . CASSPPPGMTTNEKLFF TGCGCCAGCAGCCCCCCTCCGGGGATGACAACTAATGAAAAACTGTTTTTT
. TRBJ2-3 TRBV11-2 16 TRBD1 CASSLPGQRSTDTQYF TGTGCCAGCAGCTTACCGGGACAGAGAAGCACAGATACGCAGTATTTT
. TRBJ2-1 TRBV30 15 . CAWNVNGIPYNEQFF TGTGCCTGGAACGTAAACGGGATCCCGTACAATGAGCAGTTCTTC
. TRBJ2-1 TRBV7-3 16 TRBD2 CASSLAGGSGGNEQFF TGTGCCAGCAGCTTAGCGGGGGGGTCTGGGGGCAATGAGCAGTTCTTC
. TRBJ1-1 TRBV6-5 14 . CASSYGGQNTEAFF TGTGCCAGCAGTTACGGGGGCCAGAACACTGAAGCTTTCTTT
. TRBJ1-2 TRBV9 13 . CASSVGEASGYTF TGTGCCAGCAGCGTAGGTGAAGCCTCTGGCTACACCTTC
. TRBJ2-7 TRBV11-3 13 . CASRNRSGYEQYF TGTGCCAGCCGGAACAGATCTGGGTACGAGCAGTACTTC
. TRBJ1-4 TRBV18 15 TRBD1 CASSPLTGANEKLFF TGTGCCAGCTCACCGTTAACAGGGGCTAATGAAAAACTGTTTTTT
. TRBJ1-2 TRBV7-9 14 TRBD1 CASSATGQDYGYTF TGTGCCAGCAGCGCAACTGGACAGGACTATGGCTACACCTTC
. TRBJ2-7 TRBV11-3 16 . CASSSAGQPKAYEQYF TGTGCCAGCAGCTCGGCGGGGCAGCCAAAAGCCTACGAGCAGTACTTC
. TRBJ2-7 TRBV7-8 14 . CASSSRTALYEQYF TGTGCCAGCAGCTCCCGGACAGCCCTCTACGAGCAGTACTTC
. TRBJ1-3 TRBV2 16 TRBD1 CASSSGQGHSGNTIYF TGTGCCAGCAGTTCGGGACAGGGACACTCTGGAAACACCATATATTTT
once TRBJ2-1 TRBV30 14 TRBD2 CAWRGLAGYNEQFF TGTGCCTGGAGAGGACTAGCGGGGTACAATGAGCAGTTCTTC
. TRBJ2-7 TRBV13 14 . CASSLGGGPYEQYF TGTGCCAGCAGCTTAGGCGGAGGACCCTACGAGCAGTACTTC
. TRBJ2-7 TRBV6-5 15 . CASKPQPLAPGEQYF TGTGCCAGCAAACCTCAACCCCTAGCCCCCGGCGAGCAGTACTTC
. TRBJ2-7 TRBV9 13 . CASTSGSAYEQYF TGTGCCAGCACCTCAGGTAGCGCCTACGAGCAGTACTTC
. TRBJ2-7 TRBV20-1 11 . CSGTNSYEQYF TGCAGTGGAACTAACTCCTACGAGCAGTACTTC
. TRBJ1-4 TRBV28 16 TRBD1 CASSLTGGTGSEKLFF TGTGCCAGCAGTTTAACCGGGGGGACAGGGAGCGAAAAACTGTTTTTT
. TRBJ2-1 TRBV30 11 . CASRFAGEQFF TGTGCCTCGCGGTTCGCGGGTGAGCAGTTCTTC
. TRBJ2-6 TRBV6-1 15 . CATLLSGTGANVLTF TGTGCCACCCTCCTCTCAGGGACAGGGGCCAACGTCCTGACTTTC
. TRBJ2-1 TRBV12-5 17 . CASGLVRVRSSYNEQFF TGTGCTAGTGGTTTGGTACGGGTAAGGAGCTCCTACAATGAGCAGTTCTTC
. TRBJ2-3 TRBV5-4 18 TRBD2 CASGSQDLAGVDGDTQYF TGTGCCAGCGGATCACAAGACCTAGCGGGAGTGGATGGAGATACGCAGTATTTT
. TRBJ1-1 TRBV11-3 13 . CASSYSGVTEAFF TGTGCCAGCAGCTATTCCGGGGTCACTGAAGCTTTCTTT
. TRBJ2-3 TRBV4-3 15 TRBD1 CASSQSGGGTDTQYF TGCGCCAGCAGCCAATCAGGGGGCGGCACAGATACGCAGTATTTT